A selection of T cell receptor beta chains follows, all from one sample in a study of identifying expanded T cells in peripheral blood. Here immunoSEQ multiplex PCR was the method, and the copy in TCRdb shows in-frame clones only, minus some. This sample has around 130,000 clones, with roughly 90% found just once. The sample consisted of blood. These receptors were collected from a person aged 18-70 years in good health. Each CDR3 is given with its conserved first and last residue.

j_call: TRBJ2-7
v_call: TRBV6-1
cdr3_aa: CASLARYEQYF

j_call: TRBJ2-2
v_call: TRBV5-1
cdr3_aa: CASTVSRTVNTGELFF

j_call: TRBJ2-1
v_call: TRBV7-3
cdr3_aa: CASSLGVNEQFF

j_call: TRBJ1-3
v_call: TRBV6-1
cdr3_aa: CASSIGQLYGNTIYF

j_call: TRBJ1-1
v_call: TRBV19
cdr3_aa: CASSSSGPSHTEAFF

j_call: .
v_call: TRBV5-6
cdr3_aa: CASSLGGQEWELFF

j_call: TRBJ2-3
v_call: TRBV21-1
cdr3_aa: CASSKGRTSESTDTQYF

j_call: TRBJ1-4
v_call: TRBV27
cdr3_aa: CASSSGIYIGEKLFF

j_call: TRBJ1-2
v_call: TRBV6-5
cdr3_aa: CASSPGTGGHGYTF

j_call: TRBJ2-5
v_call: TRBV10-3
cdr3_aa: CAISEWGDQETQYF

j_call: TRBJ2-1
v_call: TRBV19
cdr3_aa: CASSSLAGENEQFF

j_call: TRBJ2-2
v_call: TRBV7-3
cdr3_aa: CASSLVANTGELFF

j_call: TRBJ1-1
v_call: TRBV2
cdr3_aa: CASGGRPKGTEAFF

j_call: TRBJ1-2
v_call: TRBV18
cdr3_aa: CASSPGTEPYGYTF

j_call: TRBJ2-2
v_call: TRBV7-8
cdr3_aa: CASSLEPSGGARELFF

j_call: TRBJ2-3
v_call: TRBV10-1
cdr3_aa: CASPNRARDTQYF

j_call: TRBJ2-7
v_call: TRBV7-3
cdr3_aa: CASSLSAGQSYEQYF

j_call: TRBJ1-1
v_call: TRBV19
cdr3_aa: CAKNPPRDLHTEAFF

j_call: TRBJ1-1
v_call: TRBV18
cdr3_aa: CASSPPGVGARNTEAFF

j_call: TRBJ1-3
v_call: TRBV7-7
cdr3_aa: CASSLDAGNTIYF

j_call: TRBJ2-3
v_call: TRBV2
cdr3_aa: CASSDVGANTDTQYF

j_call: TRBJ1-5
v_call: TRBV6-6
cdr3_aa: CASSSSTNQPQHF

j_call: TRBJ1-6
v_call: TRBV19
cdr3_aa: CASSESDRGPLHF

j_call: TRBJ1-4
v_call: TRBV9
cdr3_aa: CASSGQGGGVNEKLFF

j_call: TRBJ2-3
v_call: TRBV11-2
cdr3_aa: CASSFNWLADTDTQYF

j_call: TRBJ1-6
v_call: TRBV4-2
cdr3_aa: CASSQATTGFSPLHF

j_call: TRBJ2-7
v_call: TRBV9
cdr3_aa: CASSVGAGGYYEQYF

j_call: TRBJ2-7
v_call: TRBV7-8
cdr3_aa: CASRDRGLEQYF

j_call: TRBJ2-3
v_call: TRBV28
cdr3_aa: CASSQGLSDTQYF

j_call: TRBJ1-5
v_call: TRBV7-9
cdr3_aa: CASSMGTGDTQPQHF

j_call: TRBJ2-7
v_call: TRBV7-2
cdr3_aa: CASSPVSYEQYF

j_call: TRBJ1-1
v_call: TRBV27
cdr3_aa: CASSYRRRNTEAFF

j_call: TRBJ2-7
v_call: TRBV2
cdr3_aa: CARSLEGSYEQYF

j_call: TRBJ2-7
v_call: TRBV15
cdr3_aa: CATSRDLRRGRSYEQYF

j_call: TRBJ1-3
v_call: TRBV7-9
cdr3_aa: CASSHTQGSGNTIYF

j_call: TRBJ1-5
v_call: TRBV7-9
cdr3_aa: CASSSTGANQPQHF

j_call: TRBJ1-4
v_call: TRBV6-1
cdr3_aa: CASSEALAGFGEKLFF

j_call: TRBJ2-7
v_call: TRBV5-3
cdr3_aa: CARSNGIPGHHYEQYF

j_call: TRBJ2-3
v_call: TRBV2
cdr3_aa: CASSDPRDGSGDTQYF

j_call: TRBJ2-1
v_call: TRBV6-4
cdr3_aa: CASSDGGSGTNEQFF

j_call: TRBJ1-3
v_call: TRBV7-7
cdr3_aa: CASSPGPPGGNTIYF

j_call: TRBJ2-5
v_call: TRBV7-8
cdr3_aa: CASSTGGSPETQYF

j_call: TRBJ2-7
v_call: TRBV30
cdr3_aa: CAWAKGDYEQYF

j_call: TRBJ1-2
v_call: TRBV7-6
cdr3_aa: CASSLIIGQNYGYTF

j_call: TRBJ2-1
v_call: TRBV7-3
cdr3_aa: CASSLRGPGLGSYNEQFF

j_call: TRBJ1-3
v_call: TRBV10-3
cdr3_aa: CAISEGQGDTIYF

j_call: TRBJ1-2
v_call: TRBV2
cdr3_aa: CASSPRPGHGGYTF

j_call: TRBJ2-1
v_call: TRBV7-9
cdr3_aa: CASSLDRTGGRNEQFF

j_call: TRBJ2-5
v_call: TRBV7-8
cdr3_aa: CAIREGETQYF

j_call: TRBJ2-4
v_call: TRBV28
cdr3_aa: CASSAGGIANIQYF

j_call: TRBJ1-2
v_call: TRBV27
cdr3_aa: CASSLRQGNYGYTF

j_call: TRBJ1-5
v_call: TRBV27
cdr3_aa: CASSSRNQPQHF

j_call: TRBJ2-1
v_call: TRBV6-1
cdr3_aa: CASSESLQGAWNEQFF

j_call: TRBJ2-7
v_call: TRBV19
cdr3_aa: CASSMGQAIRDEQYF

j_call: TRBJ2-7
v_call: TRBV29-1
cdr3_aa: CSANDGTSYEQYF